Below, 18 T cell receptor beta chains from the same sample are listed, as sequenced in a study of cytotoxic CD8 clonotypes in ibrutinib-treated CLL. Assay: immunoSEQ multiplex PCR; the TCRdb copy retains only in-frame clones and omits some. This sample has around 160,000 clones, with roughly 86% found just once. This material consisted of PBMCs, taken after 12 months of ibrutinib treatment. These receptors were collected from a human donor with chronic lymphocytic leukemia.

The chain uses TRBV6-6 and TRBJ2-5, with D tentatively TRBD2 (5 bases). The CDR3 contains 11 residues. CDR1 and CDR2 (germline): MNHNY, SVGAGI (reference sequence). The V end lost 8 bases, the J end lost 6 bases, and 10 bases lay between the germline ends. CDR3 protein: CASEGVKTQYF. CDR3 nucleotides: TGTGCCAGCGAGGGAGTGAAGACCCAGTACTTC.

The chain links TRBV7-9 to TRBJ2-7; D remains unclear. The CDR3 loop spans 12 amino acids. The germline gives CDR1 SEHNR, CDR2 FQNEAQ (reference sequence). V dropped 1 base and J dropped 8 bases, with 9 bases sitting between them. CDR3 nucleotides: TGTGCCAGCAGCTTAGGTGGGGATCAGCAGTACTTC. It encodes CASSLGGDQQYF.

The chain combines TRBV28 with TRBJ1-5; TRBD1 aligns across 8 bases. The ends lost 8 bases at V and 11 bases at J; junction bases unmatched: 14. Germline CDR1 is MDHEN and CDR2 is SYDVKM. The CDR3 consists of 14 residues. In nucleotides, the CDR3 is TGTGCCAGCGCAGGGACAGGCGATTTCCGGGCCCAGCATTTT. It encodes CASAGTGDFRAQHF.

The table lists this clone with a few counts. CDR3 region: CAWAWTSSWGYGYTF. Written as DNA, the CDR3 is TGTGCCTGGGCCTGGACCTCCTCATGGGGCTATGGCTACACCTTC. This chain uses TRBV30 with TRBJ1-2; no clear D gene. Trimming cost V 5 bases and J 4 bases, with 20 bases left between them. The CDR3 is 15 residues long. The germline V gene has CDR1 GTSNPN and CDR2 SVGIG (reference sequence). Supplemented by reference TRBV30 and TRBJ1-2, the full variable domain reads SQTIHQWPATLVQPVGSPLSLECTVEGTSNPNLYWYRQAAGRGLQLLFYSVGIGQISSEVPQNLSASRPQDRQFILSSKKLLLSDSGFYLCAWAWTSSWGYGYTFGSGTRLTVV.

J is TRBJ2-3 and V is TRBV28; perhaps TRBD2 as D (5 bases). Germline V gene lookup returns CDR1 MDHEN and CDR2 SYDVKM. This CDR3 has 14 residues. V gave up 7 bases and J gave up 0 bases, with 11 bases separating them. This CDR3 reads CASNEGSSTDTQYF. CDR3 nucleotide sequence: TGTGCCAGCAATGAGGGATCCAGCACAGATACGCAGTATTTT. The full variable domain, with the rest looked up from reference TRBV28 and TRBJ2-3, is DVKVTQSSRYLVKRTGEKVFLECVQDMDHENMFWYRQDPGLGLRLIYFSYDVKMKEKGDIPEGYSVSREKKERFSLILESASTNQTSMYLCASNEGSSTDTQYFGPGTRLTVL.

The V and J genes are TRBV2 and TRBJ2-2, with 8 nucleotides matching TRBD2. Germline CDR1 is SNHLY and CDR2 is FYNNEI. V was pared by 2 bases and J by 8 bases, with 7 bases of the junction left unmatched. This CDR3 spans 15 amino acids. CDR3 nucleotides: TGTGCCAGCAGTGAAAAGCTCACTAGCGGAGGGGAGCTGTTTTTT. Protein: CASSEKLTSGGELFF.

The V and J genes are TRBV6-5 and TRBJ2-7; 8 nucleotides align to TRBD2. The CDR3 totals 15 residues. V trimming: 7 bases; J trimming: 3 bases; junction bases outside the gene matches: 11. Germline CDR1 reads MNHEY; CDR2 reads SVGAGI. CDR3 region: CASKPIQRGSYEQYF. The CDR3, as DNA: TGTGCCAGCAAACCCATCCAGCGGGGGAGCTACGAGCAGTACTTC.

The V and J genes are TRBV9 and TRBJ2-1; 11 nucleotides align to TRBD1. In germline, CDR1 is SGDLS, CDR2 YYNGEE. The J segment lost 7 bases and the V segment lost 3 bases, leaving 6 bases of the junction unmatched. The CDR3 has 15 residues. The DNA of the CDR3 is TGTGCCAGCAGCGCAGGACAGGGGGCGAGAAATGAGCAGTTCTTC. Its translation is CASSAGQGARNEQFF.

The gene calls are TRBV5-8 and TRBJ2-7; maybe TRBD1 (6 bases). CDR3 length: 13 amino acids. With 5 bases removed from V and 9 bases from J, the gap between germline ends came to 18 bases. Germline V gene data show CDR1 as SGHTS and CDR2 as YDEGEE. Here the CDR3 reads CASSFDRTEGQYF. In DNA, the CDR3 is TGTGCCAGCAGTTTCGACAGGACCGAAGGGCAGTACTTC. Full variable domain (rest looked up from reference TRBV5-8 and TRBJ2-7): EAGVTQSPTHLIKTRGQQATLRCSPISGHTSVYWYQQALGLGLQFLLWYDEGEERNRGNFPPRFSGRQFPNYSSELNVNALELEDSALYLCASSFDRTEGQYFGPGTRLTVT.

This chain uses TRBV6-5 with TRBJ1-2; TRBD1 might be the D (5 bases). This CDR3 is 15 amino acids long. Germline V gene sequence: CDR1 MNHEY, CDR2 SVGAGI. V lost 6 bases and J lost 4, with 18 bases in between. The CDR3: CASRPGRVAGYGYTF. CDR3 bases: TGTGCCAGCAGGCCAGGCAGGGTCGCGGGCTATGGCTACACCTTC.

This CDR3 is CASSLDSGSGQRGQQYF. The CDR3, as DNA: TGTGCCAGCAGCTTGGACTCAGGTTCCGGACAGCGAGGCCAGCAGTACTTC. The V gene is TRBV5-6, the J gene TRBJ2-7; possibly TRBD1 for D (6 bases). CDR1 SGHDT and CDR2 YYEEEE come from the germline V gene. The CDR3 contains 17 residues. Trimming took 0 bases from V and 8 from J, leaving 24 bases between them.

This chain uses TRBV5-6 with TRBJ1-2, with D tentatively TRBD1 (6 bases). The V end was cut by 2 bases, the J end by 7 bases, with 21 bases between. The CDR3 has 16 amino acids. From germline, CDR1 is SGHDT and CDR2 YYEEEE. For the CDR3, the DNA is TGTGCCAGCAGCTTCCCGCCTCAAGGGGGTGGTGGTGGCTACACCTTC. This gives the protein CASSFPPQGGGGGYTF. Complete variable domain (other parts from reference TRBV5-6 and TRBJ1-2): DAGVTQSPTHLIKTRGQQVTLRCSPKSGHDTVSWYQQALGQGPQFIFQYYEEEERQRGNFPDRFSGHQFPNYSSELNVNALLLGDSALYLCASSFPPQGGGGGYTFGSGTRLTVV.

Note on this clone: A junction end diverges from the germline sequence, so it may reflect a read error. This chain connects TRBV7-7 to TRBJ2-5; D may be TRBD2 (6 bases). This CDR3 is 20 amino acids long. Germline CDR1 SSHAT, CDR2 FNYEAQ (reference sequence). The CDR3 is CASSLVWRDPTGGEKETQYF. The CDR3, as DNA: TGTGCTAGCAGCTTAGTTTGGAGGGATCCAACGGGTGGGGAAAAAGAGACCCAGTACTTC.

The genes are TRBV6-6 and TRBJ1-5; no clear D gene. Per the germline V gene, CDR1 is MNHNY and CDR2 is SVGAGI (reference sequence). V lost 0 bases and J 7 bases, leaving 13 bases between the germline ends. The CDR3 extends over 15 amino acids. The CDR3 nucleotides are TGTGCCAGCAGTTACTCGGGCGTGACCACCCAGCCCCAGCATTTT. Protein product: CASSYSGVTTQPQHF.

This clone was counted only a few times. The chain links TRBV27 to TRBJ1-5; perhaps TRBD1 as D (5 bases). CDR3 size: 17 residues. Germline V gene lookup returns CDR1 MNHEY and CDR2 SMNVEV (reference sequence). Trimming stripped 0 bases from V and 2 bases from J, with 14 bases between. The CDR3 DNA sequence: TGTGCCAGCAGTTTATCACGGAGGGGAGAGGGCAATCAGCCCCAGCATTTT. Translating it yields CASSLSRRGEGNQPQHF.

This clone was counted only a few times. The chain uses TRBV15 and TRBJ2-7, with D tentatively TRBD1 (7 bases). Germline CDR1 reads LNHNV; CDR2 reads YYDKDF (reference sequence). The V end lost 5 bases, the J end lost 1 base, and 18 bases lay between the germline ends. The length of the CDR3 is 16 residues. The CDR3 sequence is CATSVGEQGRSYEQYF. CDR3 coding DNA: TGTGCCACCAGCGTTGGGGAACAGGGGAGGTCCTACGAGCAGTACTTC.

This rearrangement joins TRBV13 to TRBJ2-1; TRBD1 matches 9 bases. This CDR3 has 14 amino acids. The trim removed 3 bases at V and 5 bases at J, leaving 2 bases unmatched. Germline V gene lookup returns CDR1 PRHDT and CDR2 FYEKMQ (reference sequence). This chain's CDR3 is CASSFRDRDNEQFF. The CDR3 nucleotides read TGTGCCAGCAGCTTCCGGGACAGGGACAATGAGCAGTTCTTC.

This clone was seen many times. The V call is TRBV30, the J call TRBJ1-5; D unresolved. Per germline, CDR1 GTSNPN and CDR2 SVGIG (reference sequence). Trimming left V 0 bases short and J 5 bases short, with 11 bases between. The CDR3 sequence is 14 residues long. CDR3 bases: TGTGCCTGGAGTGTGGGGTCTTCTCATCAGCCCCAGCATTTT. It yields the protein CAWSVGSSHQPQHF.